Listed below are T cell receptor beta chains from one sample, sequenced in a study of CD4 T cells in relation to SARS-CoV-2 and coronaviruses. Their antigens remain unidentified. The assay was immunoSEQ multiplex PCR, and TCRdb's table has in-frame clones only and misses some. This table holds about 26,000 clones, roughly 76% found once. Sequenced sample: CD4+ T cells from PBMCs, cultured in vitro. These receptor sequences come from a human donor in good health. Each CDR3 is given with its conserved first and last residue. The order of the fields is V gene, D gene, J gene, CDR3 length, clone size, CDR3 protein, CDR3 DNA. D genes are given only for firm matches. Clone sizes are given selectively: once, few, many, or a class where the clone is expanded.

>TRBV5-1|.|TRBJ2-3|14|.
CASSLASNTDTQYF
TGCGCCAGCAGCTTGGCCTCTAACACAGATACGCAGTATTTT
>TRBV4-1|TRBD2|TRBJ2-5|14|.
CASTLAENQETQYF
TGCGCCAGCACCCTAGCGGAGAACCAAGAGACCCAGTACTTC
>TRBV11-2|.|TRBJ2-5|16|.
CASSLVSGAPLETQYF
TGTGCCAGCAGCTTGGTGTCTGGGGCCCCTTTAGAGACCCAGTACTTC
>TRBV7-9|TRBD2|TRBJ2-1|13|.
CASSLSGGNEQFF
TGTGCCAGCAGCTTATCGGGGGGCAATGAGCAGTTCTTC
>TRBV12-3/TRBV12-4|.|TRBJ2-5|13|few
CASSFGSYGTQYF
TGTGCCAGCAGTTTTGGGAGCTACGGGACCCAGTACTTC
>TRBV29-1|TRBD1|TRBJ1-1|14|.
CSVQTGGPNTEAFF
TGCAGCGTTCAAACAGGGGGCCCGAACACTGAAGCTTTCTTT
>TRBV5-4|.|TRBJ1-1|12|few
CASSFEGTEAFF
TGTGCCAGCAGCTTTGAAGGGACTGAAGCTTTCTTT
>TRBV9|.|TRBJ1-1|14|.
CASSPNVRNTEAFF
TGTGCCAGCAGCCCAAACGTGAGGAACACTGAAGCTTTCTTT
>TRBV7-9|.|TRBJ2-3|13|few
CASSSWITDTQYF
TGTGCCAGCAGCTCGTGGATCACAGATACGCAGTATTTT
>TRBV7-2|TRBD2|TRBJ2-3|16|.
CASSLAGGTTTDTQYF
TGTGCCAGCAGCTTAGCGGGGGGGACTACCACAGATACGCAGTATTTT
>TRBV10-3|.|TRBJ1-3|14|few
CAISEGRKGNTIYF
TGTGCCATCAGTGAGGGCAGGAAAGGAAACACCATATATTTT
>TRBV21-1|.|TRBJ1-1|11|.
CASSRTDEAFF
TGTGCCAGCAGCAGGACCGATGAAGCTTTCTTT
>TRBV5-8|.|TRBJ2-3|14|once
CASSFESGTDTQYF
TGTGCCAGCAGCTTTGAATCGGGCACAGATACGCAGTATTTT
>TRBV30|.|TRBJ2-1|14|.
CAWRHSPRSDEQFF
TGTGCCTGGAGGCATTCCCCTCGGAGCGATGAGCAGTTCTTC
>TRBV4-3|TRBD1|TRBJ2-7|13|.
CASSQGQGKGQYF
TGCGCCAGCAGCCAGGGACAGGGGAAGGGGCAGTACTTC
>TRBV6-6|TRBD2|TRBJ2-1|15|.
CASSPLAGGRYEQFF
TGTGCCAGCAGCCCCCTAGCGGGGGGCCGGTATGAGCAGTTCTTC
>TRBV11-2|TRBD2|TRBJ2-3|17|.
CASSARPSGARPDTQYF
TGTGCCAGCAGCGCCCGGCCTAGCGGGGCCCGCCCAGATACGCAGTATTTT
>TRBV3-1/TRBV3-2|.|TRBJ2-1|13|.
CASSPRDFNEQFF
TGTGCCAGCAGCCCCCGGGACTTCAATGAGCAGTTCTTC
>TRBV9|.|TRBJ2-3|17|.
CASSVDPQGSSTDTQYF
TGTGCCAGCAGCGTCGACCCGCAGGGCTCTAGCACAGATACGCAGTATTTT
>TRBV19|TRBD1|TRBJ2-5|15|.
CASSITPGGLETQYF
TGTGCCAGTAGTATCACCCCAGGGGGCTTAGAGACCCAGTACTTC
>TRBV6-1|TRBD2|TRBJ2-3|16|.
CASSELTSGGGNTQYF
TGTGCCAGCAGTGAACTGACTAGCGGGGGTGGGAATACGCAGTATTTT
>TRBV10-1|TRBD2|TRBJ2-3|16|.
CASSEGRRGVSDTQYF
TGCGCCAGCAGTGAGGGGCGGCGGGGGGTTTCAGATACGCAGTATTTT
>TRBV28|.|TRBJ1-2|14|.
CASSFGGTTYGYTF
TGTGCCAGCAGTTTTGGGGGCACAACTTATGGCTACACCTTC
>TRBV30|TRBD1|TRBJ1-5|12|.
CAWGTGNQPQHF
TGTGCCTGGGGGACAGGGAATCAGCCCCAGCATTTT
>TRBV5-4|.|TRBJ1-2|15|.
CASSTWTVKAHGYTF
TGTGCCAGCAGCACTTGGACAGTTAAGGCCCATGGCTACACCTTC
>TRBV5-1|.|TRBJ1-1|16|once
CASSWGLTGSNTEAFF
TGCGCCAGCAGCTGGGGATTGACAGGTTCGAACACTGAAGCTTTCTTT
>TRBV5-1|.|TRBJ2-4|19|.
CASSPGTAGTGSAKNIQYF
TGCGCCAGCAGCCCGGGGACAGCCGGGACTGGCTCGGCCAAAAACATTCAGTACTTC
>TRBV5-1|TRBD2|TRBJ2-7|13|once
CASSLAGAVEQYF
TGCGCCAGCAGCTTAGCGGGAGCGGTCGAGCAGTACTTC
>TRBV19|.|TRBJ1-4|16|.
CASSASGSANNEKLFF
TGTGCCAGTAGTGCCTCGGGGTCAGCCAATAATGAAAAACTGTTTTTT
>TRBV10-2|.|TRBJ2-7|13|.
CASSNGGTYEQYF
TGCGCCAGCAGTAATGGGGGGACCTACGAGCAGTACTTC
>TRBV5-1|TRBD2|TRBJ2-7|14|.
CASSGLAGGNEQYF
TGCGCCAGCTCAGGACTAGCGGGAGGGAACGAGCAGTACTTC
>TRBV6-5|.|TRBJ2-7|11|.
CAGRLRDEQYF
TGTGCGGGCAGGTTGAGGGACGAGCAGTACTTC
>TRBV3-1/TRBV3-2|.|TRBJ2-3|18|.
CASSQKGITTFSTDTQYF
TGTGCCAGCAGCCAAAAGGGCATTACAACTTTTAGCACAGATACGCAGTATTTT
>TRBV6-5|TRBD1|TRBJ2-7|14|few
CASRTGTGLYEQYF
TGTGCCAGCAGAACCGGGACAGGGTTGTACGAGCAGTACTTC
>TRBV7-2|TRBD1|TRBJ2-2|14|.
CASSLDRATGELFF
TGTGCCAGCAGCTTGGACAGGGCCACCGGGGAGCTGTTTTTT
>TRBV7-8|.|TRBJ1-2|13|.
CASSPRLYPGYTF
TGTGCCAGCAGCCCCCGACTCTACCCGGGCTACACCTTC
>TRBV5-4|TRBD2|TRBJ2-5|15|.
CASSLEGGPWETQYF
TGTGCCAGCAGCTTAGAGGGAGGGCCCTGGGAGACCCAGTACTTC
>TRBV11-1|.|TRBJ2-5|15|.
CASSPGGDLGETQYF
TGTGCCAGCAGTCCAGGGGGGGACCTCGGGGAGACCCAGTACTTC
>TRBV10-3|TRBD2|TRBJ2-3|13|.
CAISGLAKDTQYF
TGTGCCATCAGTGGACTAGCGAAAGATACGCAGTATTTT
>TRBV7-2|.|TRBJ2-1|13|.
CASSLDSHNEQFF
TGTGCCAGCAGCTTGGACTCTCACAATGAGCAGTTCTTC
>TRBV12-3/TRBV12-4|.|TRBJ1-2|12|.
CASSFGRGGYTF
TGTGCCAGCAGTTTTGGTAGGGGTGGCTACACCTTC
>TRBV11-3|.|TRBJ2-5|13|.
CASSRGNQETQYF
TGTGCCAGTTCCCGTGGGAACCAAGAGACCCAGTACTTC
>TRBV7-9|.|TRBJ2-3|12|.
CASSPSSDTQYF
TGTGCCAGCAGCCCTAGCTCAGATACGCAGTATTTT
>TRBV5-1|.|TRBJ1-1|14|.
CASSWTIRQGEAFF
TGCGCCAGCAGCTGGACAATTAGACAAGGGGAAGCTTTCTTT
>TRBV19|TRBD2|TRBJ2-5|17|.
CASTCGGAGVFRETQYF
TGTGCCAGTACCTGTGGGGGAGCGGGAGTGTTCCGGGAGACCCAGTACTTC
>TRBV5-1|.|TRBJ2-5|16|.
CASSLGGARGQETQYF
TGCGCCAGCAGCTTGGGGGGGGCGCGGGGTCAGGAGACCCAGTACTTC
>TRBV5-1|TRBD2|TRBJ2-5|18|.
CASSLGPSGRAGQETQYF
TGCGCCAGCAGCTTGGGACCCAGCGGGAGGGCCGGACAAGAGACCCAGTACTTC
>TRBV9|TRBD2|TRBJ2-7|15|few
CASSADPSGSYEQYF
TGTGCCAGCAGCGCTGACCCTAGCGGGAGTTACGAGCAGTACTTC
>TRBV5-6|.|TRBJ2-7|13|.
CASSLYDSYEQYF
TGTGCCAGCAGCTTGTACGACTCCTACGAGCAGTACTTC
>TRBV4-1|.|TRBJ1-4|12|few
CASSREYEKLFF
TGCGCCAGCAGCCGGGAGTACGAAAAACTGTTTTTT